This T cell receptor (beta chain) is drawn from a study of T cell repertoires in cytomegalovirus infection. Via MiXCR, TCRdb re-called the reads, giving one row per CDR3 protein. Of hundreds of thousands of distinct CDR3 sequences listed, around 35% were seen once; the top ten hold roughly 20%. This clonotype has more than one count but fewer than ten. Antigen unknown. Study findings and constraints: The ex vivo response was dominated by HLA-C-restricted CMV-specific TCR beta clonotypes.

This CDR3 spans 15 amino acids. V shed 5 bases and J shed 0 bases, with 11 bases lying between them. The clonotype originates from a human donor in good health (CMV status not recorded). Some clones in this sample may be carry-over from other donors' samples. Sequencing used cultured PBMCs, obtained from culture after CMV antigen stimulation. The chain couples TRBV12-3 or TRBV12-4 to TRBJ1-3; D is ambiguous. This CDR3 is CASSRTEVSGNTIYF. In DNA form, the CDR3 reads TGTGCCAGCAGTCGGACGGAAGTCTCTGGAAACACCATATATTTT.